This T cell receptor (beta chain) emerged from a study of beta chain features in type 1 diabetes. On this clone: Its cognate antigen is unknown.

Sequenced material consisted of expressed TCRB transcripts (all of the isolated RNA was reverse transcribed). Clones were sequenced by immunoSEQ multiplex PCR, and TCRdb holds only the in-frame ones, with some missing. The data contain over 200,000 clones, about 11% of them seen just once; the ten biggest clones take up around 0.017%. This CDR3 contains 16 residues. The V and J ends lost 3 bases and 8 bases, in that order; junction bases with no gene match: 11. The germline gives CDR1 LGHNA, CDR2 YSLEER. Study-wide findings and caveats: When Type 1 diabetes patients were examined, their TCRB CDR3s proved moderately but significantly shorter in all four CD4+ subsets.

The sample taken for sequencing was naive CD4+ T cells from blood. The V gene is TRBV4-3, the J gene TRBJ1-4, with 8 nucleotides matching TRBD1. This sequence was found in a man younger than 45 with type 1 diabetes. The CDR3 sequence: CASSQQAMTGEEKLFF. The CDR3 DNA reads as TGCGCCAGCAGCCAGCAAGCGATGACAGGGGAAGAAAAACTGTTTTTT.